This T cell receptor beta chain was observed in a study of blood T cell repertoires in COVID-19 (dated by TCRdb to the early 2020s). For the study in its entirety: The collaborator samples originated in the United States, Italy and Spain and spanned the acute and convalescent phases of COVID-19. The repertoires were released in a freely available public database intended as a resource for research on the immune response to SARS-CoV-2. The prospective study material was composed of cDNA or gDNA derived from T cells, B-cell-depleted T cells, or PBMCs. Nearly every sample came with metadata listing a de-identified subject ID, COVID-19 status, age in years and sex. Where available, HLA class I and class II types were taken from metadata supplied by the sample provider and were not determined by assay-based typing. Deeply sampled blood TCRbeta repertoires from subjects exposed to, actively infected with, or recovered from COVID-19 were included in the dataset. The samples were drawn from the first 160 participants of the ongoing ImmuneRACE study and from some 1,300 subjects provided by 6 global collaborators.

Counted from cysteine to phenylalanine, this CDR3 has 13 amino acids. Only CDR3 DNA remains: 39 bases, in frame from the first base. V loses 6 bases at its end and J loses 8 bases; junction bases beyond the gene matches: 9. Looking up the germline V gene yields CDR1 MNHEY and CDR2 SVGEGT. This clone was observed a few times. Its target antigen remains unknown. Base-call qualities are not available, and no considerably larger clone is one nucleotide away. The immunoSEQ Assay, a bias-controlled multiplex PCR, was used to amplify TCRbeta CDR3 regions from genomic DNA. The published analysis was carried out like this. The number of nucleated cells in each sample was estimated from the amplification of reference gene primers within the assay. To quantify the absolute abundance of each unique TCRbeta CDR3 rearrangement, sequence reads were collapsed and filtered. For each sample, productive Simpson clonality was calculated as the square root of Simpson's diversity index across productive rearrangements. In TCRdb, the immuneACCESS table is reduced to in-frame sequences with V and J assigned. These tables do not hold every clone; where another copy was compared, an unresolved V gene accounts for under half, and the others remain unexplained. The V and J calls and clone size were taken over from that table, and D and trimming were inferred from the DNA. This sample lists about 260,000 clones; 88% were detected once. Clones ranked in the top ten supply 0.7% of the sample.

Results the study describes overall, beyond this receptor: How much clinical and demographic metadata was included differed by source and by participant, and the metadata was provided uncurated.

Collaborating institutions collected whole blood in K2EDTA tubes following their own protocols. For TCRbeta analysis, collaborator samples were shipped as frozen whole blood, as isolated PBMCs, or as DNA extracted from either sample type. In this chain, TRBV6-2 or TRBV6-3 is recombined with TRBJ1-2; 7 central bases correspond to TRBD1. The material sequenced was peripheral blood. This TCR came from a human donor in a cohort sampled during active COVID-19. The nucleotide sequence is TGTGCCAGCAGCCTCGACAGGGCGTTCGGCTACACCTTC. This encodes CASSLDRAFGYTF.